This T cell receptor beta chain is drawn from a study of OX40 agonist ivuxolimab in advanced cancers. Overall study findings and caveats: Certain nonresponders likewise exhibited a low normalized T-cell clonal expansion.

TCRdb keeps only in-frame clones here, not all; method: immunoSEQ multiplex PCR. The profile shows approximately 130,000 clones, approximately 94% of them singletons. A note on this clone: Antigen specificity is unknown.

The CDR3 spans 15 residues. The ends were cut back, 2 bases at V and 4 bases at J, with 13 bases in the middle. CDR1 is SGHRS, CDR2 YFSETQ, per germline. This clonotype was sampled from an adult with an advanced solid tumor such as melanoma, head and neck, liver or kidney cancer. Sequenced here: CD4+ or CD8+ T cells sorted from blood, sampled in a trial of the OX40 agonist ivuxolimab. The chain uses TRBV5-1 and TRBJ2-1; the D gene is possibly TRBD2 (5 bases). DNA for the CDR3: TGCGCCAGCAGCTTCGGGGTCATATCATACAATGAGCAGTTCTTC. Translation: CASSFGVISYNEQFF.